This T cell receptor (beta chain) was identified in a study of cytomegalovirus exposure and HLA in healthy donors. Findings of the study overall: Fewer N-insertions than the approximately 700-donor mean were reportedly shown by an Asian-associated ancestry cluster in a later analysis. Rare TCR sequences predominated, though certain public TCRs were found in many donors.

A note on this clone: Its antigen remains unknown.

PCR was performed using 60 Vbeta and 13 Jbeta primers. Generated by immunoSEQ multiplex PCR, the TCRdb table keeps only in-frame clones and is missing some. The table has 150,000 to 200,000 clones, about three quarters seen once. V shed 8 bases and J 4 bases; nucleotides not matched to a gene: 3. Germline-derived CDR1 and CDR2 are LNHDA and SQIVND (reference sequence). The CDR3 sequence is 13 residues long. V gene TRBV19 combines with J gene TRBJ1-5, with 9 positions matching TRBD1. The sequence came from a man aged 25 to 40 in good health and CMV-seropositive. Sequencing was carried out using PBMCs. The CDR3 is CASWGQGNQPQHF. CDR3 in DNA: TGTGCCAGTTGGGGACAGGGTAATCAGCCCCAGCATTTT.